One and the same sample provided the 7 T cell receptor beta chains below, sequenced in a study of shared clonotypes between healthy human individuals. Profiling relied on immunoSEQ multiplex PCR, and the TCRdb table lists in-frame clones only, not all of them. The table records 2 million to 3 million clones, 93% of them present only once. Sample: naive CD4+ T cells from PBMCs. Subset given: CD45RA+ positively selected. The receptors were sampled from a young man in good health. Some clones in this sample may be carry-over from other donors' samples.

A word on this clone: Other DNA sequences in this sample translate to the same CDR3. V and J are TRBV5-4 and TRBJ2-7, with D hard to call. CDR3 size: 14 residues. The germline V gene encodes CDR1 SGHNT and CDR2 YYREEE (reference sequence). V gave up 0 bases and J gave up 2 bases, with 9 bases separating them. CDR3 DNA: TGTGCCAGCAGCTTGGTTGCAGGAACCTACGAGCAGTACTTC. Translating it yields CASSLVAGTYEQYF.

The chain is built from TRBV5-5 and TRBJ1-2; no reliable D call. The germline V and J ends were trimmed by 7 bases and 3 bases, with 13 bases remaining between them. The CDR3 consists of 13 residues. CDR1 is SGHKS, CDR2 YYEKEE, per germline (reference sequence). CDR3 residues: CASGRVWDYGYTF. The DNA for the CDR3 is TGTGCCAGCGGTAGGGTCTGGGACTATGGCTACACCTTC.

V gene TRBV28 combines with J gene TRBJ2-1; TRBD1 might be the D (6 bases). Trimming removed 7 bases from V and 2 bases from J, with 9 bases in between. CDR1 is MDHEN and CDR2 is SYDVKM in the germline V gene. This CDR3 contains 13 residues. The CDR3 loop reads CASKGGPYNEQFF. CDR3 nucleotide sequence: TGTGCCAGCAAAGGGGGTCCCTACAATGAGCAGTTCTTC.

In nucleotides, the CDR3 is TGTGCCAGCAGCCCCCGACGGTACGGGGATGAGCAGTTCTTC. Translated, it gives CASSPRRYGDEQFF. The rearrangement joins TRBV7-2 to TRBJ2-1, with D maybe TRBD2 (5 bases). The V end lost 5 bases, the J end lost 8 bases, and 16 bases lay between the germline ends. Germline CDR1 and CDR2: SGHTA and FQGNSA. The CDR3 totals 14 residues.

The J gene is TRBJ2-5, the V gene TRBV30; TRBD1 matches 7 bases. V lost 4 bases, J lost 5 bases, and 7 bases stayed unmatched. Germline assignment: CDR1 GTSNPN and CDR2 SVGIG (reference sequence). The CDR3 totals 13 residues. The chain's CDR3 is CAWTRGPRETQYF. The CDR3 DNA follows: TGTGCCTGGACGAGGGGGCCGCGTGAGACCCAGTACTTC.

This sequence joins TRBV28 and TRBJ2-6, with unresolved D. Germline V gives CDR1 MDHEN, CDR2 SYDVKM. The CDR3 sequence is 16 residues long. V shed 6 bases and J shed 1 base, with 13 bases lying between them. CDR3: CASSLRWVSGANVLTF. The CDR3 DNA reads as TGTGCCAGCAGCCTTAGGTGGGTTTCTGGGGCCAACGTCCTGACTTTC.

The genes are TRBV28 and TRBJ2-5, with no clear D. The V gene's germline CDR1 is MDHEN and CDR2 SYDVKM. The CDR3 loop spans 14 amino acids. The V gene lost 5 bases and the J gene lost 5 bases, with 15 bases spanning the gap. The CDR3 loop is CASSPDHYGETQYF. DNA for the CDR3: TGTGCCAGCAGTCCCGACCACTATGGCGAGACCCAGTACTTC.